The source of this TCR beta chain is a study of blood T cell repertoires in COVID-19. Method: immunoSEQ multiplex PCR; TCRdb's copy keeps in-frame clones and lacks some. The sample shows 150,000 to 200,000 clones, more than 75% of them seen only once. After removal of 2 bases from V and 1 base from J, the junction contained 1 base not matched to a gene. This CDR3 region has 15 residues. The chain joins TRBV5-3 to TRBJ2-2, with 8 bases matching TRBD1. TRBV5-3 is an ORF for which the function is uncertain. The sequenced sample was peripheral blood. The origin of this receptor is a woman between 18 and 29 years old who had recovered from COVID-19. CDR3 nucleotides: TGTGCCAGAAGCTTTGGGACAGGGAACACCGGGGAGCTGTTTTTT. It translates to CARSFGTGNTGELFF.